Below, one T cell receptor (beta chain) is given with its context. What it recognizes is unknown. Primers: 60 Vbeta forward and 13 Jbeta reverse. Under the authors' procedure: Some 11 million of the 60 million to 90 million unique TCR beta chains counted in a later analysis were shared. The repertoire was sequenced with immunoSEQ multiplex PCR; TCRdb's copy has only in-frame clones and lacks some. V, J and clone size are those of that table, while D and trimming were read from the DNA. The repertoire includes around 130,000 clones, almost 85% of them detected once, and 2.7% sits in the top ten. CDR3 length: 14 residues. V lost 6 bases, J lost 5 bases, and 16 bases lay in between. Germline V lookup: CDR1 MNHEY, CDR2 SVGAGI. This sample stems from a study of cytomegalovirus exposure and HLA in healthy donors. At the level of the study: The early release's HLA-typed donors yielded roughly 85 million unique TCRs. Study conclusions and caveats: Beyond CMV serostatus, there was no information to go on about immune exposure. Indistinguishable V segments such as TRBV6-2 and TRBV6-3 were excluded.

The chain uses TRBV6-5 and TRBJ1-1; tentative D call: TRBD1 (5 bases). This sequence was found in a boy aged 2-15 years in good health and CMV-seronegative. Material: PBMCs. CDR3 coding DNA: TGTGCCAGCAGAACTCAGGGATATGGGACTGAAGCTTTCTTT. This gives the protein CASRTQGYGTEAFF.